The 10 T cell receptor beta chains given below trace back to one sample, sequenced in a study of T cells of healthy individuals. Using its own MiXCR run on the 5' RACE reads, TCRdb lists one record per CDR3 protein. The sample holds approximately 100,000 distinct CDR3 sequences, approximately 15% seen once. All receptors come from a human donor in good health.

The chain recombines TRBV5-6 with TRBJ1-5; no clear D gene. The CDR3 runs 14 residues. Germline-derived CDR1 and CDR2 are SGHDT and YYEEEE. Trimming stripped 4 bases from V and 1 base from J, with 9 bases between. The CDR3 here is CASSRRGSNQPQHF. Here the CDR3 DNA reads TGTGCCAGCAGCAGACGGGGAAGCAATCAGCCCCAGCATTTT.

This clonotype came up many times. The chain carries TRBV4-1 and TRBJ2-7; 7 bases are a match to TRBD2. From germline, CDR1 is MGHRA and CDR2 YSYEKL. The CDR3 is 14 amino acids. V was clipped by 4 bases and J by 2 bases; unmatched bases: 5. For the CDR3, the DNA is TGCGCCAGCAGCCCCCACGGGAGGACCTACGAGCAGTACTTC. Its protein is CASSPHGRTYEQYF.

This chain links TRBV24-1 with TRBJ2-2; TRBD1 agrees at 9 bases. Per germline, CDR1 KGHDR and CDR2 SFDVKD. This CDR3 contains 17 residues. The trim removed 4 bases at V and 3 bases at J, leaving 8 bases unmatched. CDR3 in amino acids: CATSDSTDRGDTGELFF. In DNA form, the CDR3 reads TGTGCCACCAGTGACAGTACCGACAGGGGGGACACCGGGGAGCTGTTTTTT.

The V gene is TRBV5-1, the J gene TRBJ2-1, with 10 bases identical to TRBD2. CDR1 is SGHRS, CDR2 YFSETQ, per germline. CDR3 size: 16 residues. V shed 0 bases and J 4 bases; nucleotides not matched to a gene: 4. CDR3 amino acids: CASSLASGSLYNEQFF. For the CDR3, the DNA is TGCGCCAGCAGCTTGGCTAGCGGGAGTCTGTACAATGAGCAGTTCTTC.

This clonotype has just a few counts. This chain connects TRBV5-6 to TRBJ2-3; 12 bases align to TRBD2. Germline V gene sequence: CDR1 SGHDT, CDR2 YYEEEE. The trim removed 2 bases at V and 4 bases at J, leaving 5 bases unmatched. CDR3 length equals 16 residues. The CDR3 loop is CASSFELAGGSDTQYF. CDR3 nucleotides: TGTGCCAGCAGCTTTGAACTAGCGGGAGGTTCAGATACGCAGTATTTT.

The genes are TRBV28 and TRBJ1-4, with D perhaps matching TRBD1 (6 bases). CDR1 is MDHEN and CDR2 is SYDVKM in the germline V gene. V gave up 5 bases and J gave up 5 bases, with 12 bases separating them. This CDR3 is 14 amino acids long. CDR3 sequence reads: CASSTTGWNEKLFF. CDR3 nucleotides: TGTGCCAGCAGTACCACAGGGTGGAATGAAAAACTGTTTTTT.

This clonotype occurred a few times. The rearrangement joins TRBV20-1 to TRBJ2-2, with 10 nucleotides matching TRBD2. The junction had 10 bases not matched to a gene; V was cut back by 0 bases and J by 3 bases. This CDR3 comprises 18 residues. In germline, CDR1 is DFQATT, CDR2 SNEGSKA (reference sequence). This chain's CDR3 is CSARDQRTSGGDTGELFF. DNA of the CDR3: TGCAGTGCTAGAGATCAAAGGACTAGCGGTGGAGACACCGGGGAGCTGTTTTTT.

This clonotype was found a few times. The CDR3 coding sequence is TGTGCCAGCAGTGCGAACAGGGGGCGAATCGGTCAGCCCCAGCATTTT. This translates into CASSANRGRIGQPQHF. This rearrangement joins TRBV2 to TRBJ1-5, with 9 positions matching TRBD1. This CDR3 has 16 amino acids. With V trimmed by 4 bases and J by 6 bases, 10 bases remained unmatched. Germline CDR1 is SNHLY and CDR2 is FYNNEI.

This clonotype was seen a few times. This rearrangement joins TRBV5-4 to TRBJ2-1; TRBD2 aligns across 14 bases. Germline V gene lookup returns CDR1 SGHNT and CDR2 YYREEE (reference sequence). V shed 6 bases, J shed 8 bases, and the junction held 10 bases outside the gene matches. CDR3 length: 16 residues. CDR3 bases: TGTGCCAGCACCATAGGGACTAGCGGGAGTTCGGATGAGCAGTTCTTC. Translation: CASTIGTSGSSDEQFF.

The sample holds a few counts of this clonotype. This chain connects TRBV6-6 to TRBJ2-7; D uncertain. With 11 bases removed from V and 4 bases from J, the gap between germline ends came to 18 bases. The length of the CDR3 is 13 residues. The V gene's germline CDR1 is MNHNY and CDR2 SVGAGI (reference sequence). The CDR3: CAVEGLFLYEQYF. The CDR3 coding sequence is TGTGCCGTGGAAGGGCTTTTCCTGTACGAGCAGTACTTC.